Each of the 21 T cell receptor beta chains below was sequenced from the same sample in a study of OX40 agonist ivuxolimab in advanced cancers. Using immunoSEQ multiplex PCR, the repertoire was profiled, and TCRdb retains in-frame clones only, with some absent. Of tens of thousands of clones in the sample, roughly 90% were seen once. The sequencing here drew on CD4+ or CD8+ T cells sorted from blood, taken in a trial of the OX40 agonist ivuxolimab. The receptor set was obtained from an adult with an advanced solid tumor such as melanoma, head and neck, liver or kidney cancer.

This chain links TRBV28 with TRBJ2-2; 9 bases match TRBD1. Trimming at V came to 2 bases and at J to 3 bases, leaving 13 bases not matched to a gene. The CDR3 loop spans 19 amino acids. CDR1 MDHEN and CDR2 SYDVKM come from the germline V gene. This CDR3 reads CASSLVGTGWFGDTGELFF. The DNA of the CDR3 is TGTGCCAGCAGTTTAGTTGGGACAGGGTGGTTTGGTGACACCGGGGAGCTGTTTTTT. Variable domain in full (rest from reference TRBV28 and TRBJ2-2): DVKVTQSSRYLVKRTGEKVFLECVQDMDHENMFWYRQDPGLGLRLIYFSYDVKMKEKGDIPEGYSVSREKKERFSLILESASTNQTSMYLCASSLVGTGWFGDTGELFFGEGSRLTVL.

The chain links TRBV9 to TRBJ2-3; 9 bases are shared with TRBD1. The CDR3 loop spans 14 amino acids. V shed 8 bases, J shed 8 bases, and the junction held 12 bases outside the gene matches. Germline V gives CDR1 SGDLS, CDR2 YYNGEE. In DNA form, the CDR3 reads TGTGCCAGTGCTCGGGACAGGGAAGTGAGTACGCAGTATTTT. The encoded protein is CASARDREVSTQYF.

The chain combines TRBV5-1 with TRBJ2-3; D ambiguous. The length of the CDR3 is 16 residues. Germline CDR1 reads SGHRS; CDR2 reads YFSETQ. Trimming left V 0 bases short and J 0 bases short, with 11 bases between. Here the CDR3 reads CASSLVGYYSTDTQYF. CDR3 nucleotide sequence: TGCGCCAGCAGCTTGGTCGGGTACTATAGCACAGATACGCAGTATTTT.

The chain carries TRBV28 and TRBJ2-7, with TRBD1 matching 9 bases. Germline V CDR1 and CDR2: MDHEN, SYDVKM. The CDR3 is made up of 16 amino acids. V shed 7 bases and J 2 bases; nucleotides not matched to a gene: 12. The CDR3 nucleotides read TGTGCCAGCACTCGGGACAGGGTTAAGTCCGCCTACGAGCAGTACTTC. Translated: CASTRDRVKSAYEQYF.

The chain joins TRBV10-2 to TRBJ2-2; possibly TRBD1 or TRBD2 for D (5 bases each). The germline gives CDR1 WSHSY, CDR2 SAAADI. V lost 6 bases and J lost 2, with 13 bases in between. The CDR3 covers 15 residues. The CDR3 bases are TGCGCCAGCAGGGGATGGGACGGTAACACCGGGGAGCTGTTTTTT. Residues: CASRGWDGNTGELFF.

This chain uses TRBV4-3 with TRBJ2-5; no definite D call. CDR1 is LGHNA and CDR2 is YSLEER in the germline V gene. This CDR3 has 14 amino acids. Deletions cut 1 base from V and 1 base from J, with 7 bases between. CDR3 region: CASSQVQFQETQYF. The CDR3 nucleotides read TGCGCCAGCAGCCAAGTACAGTTCCAAGAGACCCAGTACTTC.

The V call is TRBV30, the J call TRBJ2-7, with no clear D. With 2 bases removed from V and 5 bases from J, the gap between germline ends came to 7 bases. Germline CDR1 GTSNPN, CDR2 SVGIG (reference sequence). CDR3 length equals 11 residues. The chain's CDR3 is CAWSRPDEQYF. CDR3 DNA sequence: TGTGCCTGGAGTAGGCCCGACGAGCAGTACTTC. The variable domain in full, with the rest retrieved from reference TRBV30 and TRBJ2-7, is SQTIHQWPATLVQPVGSPLSLECTVEGTSNPNLYWYRQAAGRGLQLLFYSVGIGQISSEVPQNLSASRPQDRQFILSSKKLLLSDSGFYLCAWSRPDEQYFGPGTRLTVT.

The rearrangement links TRBV7-9 to TRBJ1-2; D call uncertain. The CDR3 extends over 15 amino acids. The V gene lost 7 bases and the J gene lost 3 bases, with 18 bases spanning the gap. Germline loops: CDR1 SEHNR, CDR2 FQNEAQ (reference sequence). The chain's CDR3 is CASKHAGRNYYGYTF. In nucleotides, the CDR3 is TGTGCCAGCAAGCATGCCGGACGGAACTACTATGGCTACACCTTC.

This chain uses TRBV4-3 with TRBJ2-1; D remains unclear. The CDR3 is made up of 15 amino acids. Germline values: CDR1 LGHNA, CDR2 YSLEER. With 1 base removed from V and 3 bases from J, the gap between germline ends came to 10 bases. CDR3 loop: CASSQASQNYNEQFF. The CDR3 DNA follows: TGCGCCAGCAGCCAAGCCTCACAGAACTACAATGAGCAGTTCTTC.

The chain combines TRBV29-1 with TRBJ1-1; 7 bases map to TRBD1. Per the germline V gene, CDR1 is SQVTM and CDR2 is ANQGSEA. The V gene end was trimmed by 6 bases and the J gene end by 1 base; junction bases not matched to a gene: 5. This CDR3 has 13 amino acids. CDR3 residues: CSVRTGTNTEAFF. The CDR3 nucleotides are TGCAGCGTCCGGACAGGAACGAACACTGAAGCTTTCTTT.

The chain is built from TRBV9 and TRBJ1-2; TRBD1 might be the D (5 bases). CDR3 length equals 16 residues. Trimming pared 4 bases from V and 2 bases from J, leaving 18 bases between. CDR1 and CDR2 (germline): SGDLS, YYNGEE. The CDR3 DNA sequence: TGTGCCAGCAGCACACAAGGGGCCAGTGCCAACTATGGCTACACCTTC. Translated, it gives CASSTQGASANYGYTF. The whole variable domain, remainder taken from reference TRBV9 and TRBJ1-2, is DSGVTQTPKHLITATGQRVTLRCSPRSGDLSVYWYQQSLDQGLQFLIQYYNGEERAKGNILERFSAQQFPDLHSELNLSSLELGDSALYFCASSTQGASANYGYTFGSGTRLTVV.

The chain links TRBV30 to TRBJ2-1, with a weak D call TRBD2 (5 bases). The V gene's germline CDR1 is GTSNPN and CDR2 SVGIG (reference sequence). The CDR3 length is 15 residues. V was pared by 4 bases and J by 7 bases, with 20 bases between. CDR3 DNA sequence: TGTGCCTGGATACCCAAGAGCGGCTTACTTAATGAGCAGTTCTTC. This codes for CAWIPKSGLLNEQFF.

This chain links TRBV10-3 with TRBJ1-2; 10 bases match TRBD1. The CDR3 totals 15 residues. Looked up from germline, CDR1 is ENHRY and CDR2 is SYGVKD. J lost 4 bases, V lost 5 bases, and 7 bases had no gene match. CDR3 region: CAISPGQGIGYGYTF. CDR3 nucleotide sequence: TGTGCCATCAGTCCGGGACAGGGGATCGGCTATGGCTACACCTTC.

Regarding this clone: Other DNA sequences within the sample encode an identical CDR3. The V call is TRBV5-1, the J call TRBJ2-3; D unresolved. Trimming pared 0 bases from V and 4 bases from J, leaving 3 bases between. The CDR3 covers 12 residues. CDR1 is SGHRS and CDR2 is YFSETQ in the germline V gene. CDR3 sequence: CASSLAADTQYF. In DNA form, the CDR3 reads TGCGCCAGCAGCTTGGCAGCAGATACGCAGTATTTT.

The rearrangement joins TRBV29-1 to TRBJ2-1, with 10 bases identical to TRBD2. This CDR3 contains 12 residues. The V and J ends lost 3 bases and 7 bases, in that order; junction bases with no gene match: 0. Germline lookup yields CDR1 SQVTM and CDR2 ANQGSEA. In DNA form, the CDR3 reads TGCAGCGTTGAGACTAGCGGGAATGAGCAGTTCTTC. It is translated as CSVETSGNEQFF.

The chain carries TRBV5-1 and TRBJ2-5; a weak D match, TRBD2 (5 bases). Per germline, CDR1 SGHRS and CDR2 YFSETQ. V was shortened by 0 bases and J by 5 bases, with 11 bases between the two germline ends. The CDR3 has 14 amino acids. The CDR3 loop reads CASSLDPGIETQYF. The CDR3 DNA reads TGCGCCAGCAGCTTGGATCCCGGGATCGAGACCCAGTACTTC.

The V and J genes are TRBV27 and TRBJ2-3, with D possibly matching TRBD2 (6 bases). From germline, CDR1 is MNHEY and CDR2 SMNVEV (reference sequence). CDR3 length: 14 residues. Between the trimmed V and J ends, which lost 6 bases and 0 bases, there was a span of 10 bases. The CDR3 region has the DNA TGTGCCAGCAGGACGGGGGATAGCACAGATACGCAGTATTTT. It yields the protein CASRTGDSTDTQYF.

This clone was detected a few times. This chain links TRBV7-6 with TRBJ2-1, with D possibly TRBD2 on 5 matching bases. Germline CDR1 and CDR2: SGHVS and FNYEAQ. The CDR3 runs 13 residues. Trimming left V 1 base short and J 9 bases short, with 10 bases between. The CDR3 DNA reads TGTGCCAGCAGCTTAGTACGGGATGGTGAGCAGTTCTTC. This translates into CASSLVRDGEQFF.

The chain uses TRBV28 and TRBJ2-1; the D gene is possibly TRBD2 (6 bases). Trimming stripped 3 bases from V and 2 bases from J, with 14 bases between. This CDR3 spans 16 amino acids. The germline V gene has CDR1 MDHEN and CDR2 SYDVKM. CDR3 coding DNA: TGTGCCAGCAGTTTGGCGGCGCTAGCGACCTACAATGAGCAGTTCTTC. This codes for CASSLAALATYNEQFF.

This chain joins TRBV28 and TRBJ1-1; D remains ambiguous. Germline loops: CDR1 MDHEN, CDR2 SYDVKM. This CDR3 spans 14 amino acids. V was trimmed by 3 bases and J by 1 base, leaving 9 bases between them. Here the CDR3 reads CASSFWGKNTEAFF. CDR3 in DNA: TGTGCCAGCAGTTTCTGGGGAAAGAACACTGAAGCTTTCTTT.

DNA of the CDR3: TGTGCCAGCAGTCCGGACAGGGGACGCCAAGAGACCCAGTACTTC. Translation gives CASSPDRGRQETQYF. V is TRBV2 and J is TRBJ2-5; TRBD1 aligns across 9 bases. CDR3 length equals 15 residues. After removal of 5 bases from V and 1 base from J, the junction contained 5 bases not matched to a gene. CDR1 and CDR2 (germline): SNHLY, FYNNEI. Looking up the rest from reference TRBV2 and TRBJ2-5 gives the full variable domain: EPEVTQTPSHQVTQMGQEVILRCVPISNHLYFYWYRQILGQKVEFLVSFYNNEISEKSEIFDDQFSVERPDGSNFTLKIRSTKLEDSAMYFCASSPDRGRQETQYFGPGTRLLVL.